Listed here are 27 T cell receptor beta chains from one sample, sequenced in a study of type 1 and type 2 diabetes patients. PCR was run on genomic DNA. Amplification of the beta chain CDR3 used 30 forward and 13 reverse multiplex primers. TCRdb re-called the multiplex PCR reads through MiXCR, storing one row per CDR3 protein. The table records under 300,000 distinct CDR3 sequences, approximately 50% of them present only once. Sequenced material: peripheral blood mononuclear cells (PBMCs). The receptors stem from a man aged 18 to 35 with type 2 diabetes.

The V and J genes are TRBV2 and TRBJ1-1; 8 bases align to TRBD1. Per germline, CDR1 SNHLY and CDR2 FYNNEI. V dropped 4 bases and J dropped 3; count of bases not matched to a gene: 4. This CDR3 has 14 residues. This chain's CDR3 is CASSVMTGDTEAFF. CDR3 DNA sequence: TGTGCCAGCAGTGTCATGACAGGGGACACTGAAGCTTTCTTT.

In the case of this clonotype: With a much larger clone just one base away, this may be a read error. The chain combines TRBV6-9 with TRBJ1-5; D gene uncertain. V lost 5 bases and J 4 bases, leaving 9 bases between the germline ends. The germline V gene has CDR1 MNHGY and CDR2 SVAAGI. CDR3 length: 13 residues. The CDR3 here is CASSDVGNQPQHF. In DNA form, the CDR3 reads TGTGCCAGCAGTGACGTGGGAAATCAGCCCCAGCATTTT.

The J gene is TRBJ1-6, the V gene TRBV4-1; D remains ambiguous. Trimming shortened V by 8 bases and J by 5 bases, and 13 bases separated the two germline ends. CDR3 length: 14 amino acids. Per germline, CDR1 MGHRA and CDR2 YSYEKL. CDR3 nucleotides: TGCGCCAGCTGGTCGCCCGGGAATAATTCACCCCTCCACTTT. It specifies CASWSPGNNSPLHF.

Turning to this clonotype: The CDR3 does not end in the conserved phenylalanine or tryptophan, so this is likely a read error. CDR3 sequence: CASSRALEAFS. The CDR3 DNA reads TGTGCCAGTAGCCGGGCCCTTGAAGCTTTCTCT. The chain recombines TRBV19 with TRBJ1-1; no clear D gene. The length of the CDR3 is 11 residues. Germline-derived CDR1 and CDR2 are LNHDA and SQIVND (reference sequence). Deletions cut 6 bases from V and 7 bases from J, with 9 bases between.

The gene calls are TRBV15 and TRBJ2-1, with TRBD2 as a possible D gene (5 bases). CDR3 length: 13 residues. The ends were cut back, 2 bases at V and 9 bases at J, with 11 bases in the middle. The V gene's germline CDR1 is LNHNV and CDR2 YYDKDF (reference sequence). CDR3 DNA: TGTGCCACCAGCAGAAAACAGAGGGTTGAGCAGTTCTTC. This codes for CATSRKQRVEQFF. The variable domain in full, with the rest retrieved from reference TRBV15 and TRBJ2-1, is DAMVIQNPRYQVTQFGKPVTLSCSQTLNHNVMYWYQQKSSQAPKLLFHYYDKDFNNEADTPDNFQSRRPNTSFCFLDIRSPGLGDTAMYLCATSRKQRVEQFFGPGTRLTVL.

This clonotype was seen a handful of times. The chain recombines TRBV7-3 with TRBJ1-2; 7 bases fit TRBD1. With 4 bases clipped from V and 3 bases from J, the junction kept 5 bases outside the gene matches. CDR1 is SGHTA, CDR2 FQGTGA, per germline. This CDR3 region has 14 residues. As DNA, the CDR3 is TGTGCCAGCAGCTCGACAGGGAACGACTATGGCTACACCTTC. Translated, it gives CASSSTGNDYGYTF.

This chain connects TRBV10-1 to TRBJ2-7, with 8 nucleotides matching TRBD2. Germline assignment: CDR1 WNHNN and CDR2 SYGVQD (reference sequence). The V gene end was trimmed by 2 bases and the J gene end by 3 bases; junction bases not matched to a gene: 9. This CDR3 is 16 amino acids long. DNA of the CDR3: TGCGCCAGCAGTGAGGCGGGAGGTAGAGCTGTCTACGAGCAGTACTTC. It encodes CASSEAGGRAVYEQYF.

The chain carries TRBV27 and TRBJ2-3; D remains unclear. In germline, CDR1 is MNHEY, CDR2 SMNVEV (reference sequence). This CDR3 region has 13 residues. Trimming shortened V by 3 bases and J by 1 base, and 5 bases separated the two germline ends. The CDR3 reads CASSFSRTDTQYF. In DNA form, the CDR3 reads TGTGCCAGCAGTTTTAGCCGCACAGATACGCAGTATTTT.

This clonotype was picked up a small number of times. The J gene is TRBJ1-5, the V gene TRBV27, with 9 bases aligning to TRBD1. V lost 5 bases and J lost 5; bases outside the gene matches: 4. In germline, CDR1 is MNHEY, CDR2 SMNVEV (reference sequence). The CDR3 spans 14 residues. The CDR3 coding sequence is TGTGCCAGCAGTGATTACAGGGGGCATCAGCCCCAGCATTTT. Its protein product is CASSDYRGHQPQHF.

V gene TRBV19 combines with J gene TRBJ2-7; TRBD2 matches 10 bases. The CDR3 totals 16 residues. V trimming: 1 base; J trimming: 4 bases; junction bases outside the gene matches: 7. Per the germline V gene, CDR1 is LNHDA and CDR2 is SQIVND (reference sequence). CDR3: CASSIGRASGSYEQYF. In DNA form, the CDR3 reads TGTGCCAGTAGTATAGGGAGGGCTAGCGGGAGTTACGAGCAGTACTTC.

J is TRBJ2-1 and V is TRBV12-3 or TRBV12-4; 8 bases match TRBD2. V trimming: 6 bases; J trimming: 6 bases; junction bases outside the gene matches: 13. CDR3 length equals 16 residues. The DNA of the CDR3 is TGTGCCAGCAGAGCCCTAGCGGGTTTGGTATCCAATGAGCAGTTCTTC. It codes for CASRALAGLVSNEQFF.

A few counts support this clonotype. The CDR3 nucleotides are TGCAGTGCTAGACTAGAAAGGGTTCCCTACGAGCAGTACTTC. Its protein product is CSARLERVPYEQYF. The chain joins TRBV20-1 to TRBJ2-7; D uncertain. The germline gives CDR1 DFQATT, CDR2 SNEGSKA (reference sequence). V was trimmed by 2 bases and J by 2 bases, leaving 13 bases between them. The CDR3 has 14 residues.

CDR3 in amino acids: CASSLMQGSNTEAFF. CDR3 DNA: TGTGCCAGCAGCTTAATGCAGGGTTCGAACACTGAAGCTTTCTTT. V and J are TRBV7-3 and TRBJ1-1; D perhaps matches TRBD1 (5 bases). This CDR3 has 15 residues. V lost 1 base and J lost 1, with 10 bases in between. CDR1 is SGHTA and CDR2 is FQGTGA in the germline V gene.

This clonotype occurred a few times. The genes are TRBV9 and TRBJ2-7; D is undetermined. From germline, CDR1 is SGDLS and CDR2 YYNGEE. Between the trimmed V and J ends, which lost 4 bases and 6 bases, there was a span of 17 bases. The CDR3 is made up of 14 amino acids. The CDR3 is CASSPERNSLEQYF. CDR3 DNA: TGTGCCAGCAGCCCGGAGCGCAACAGTCTCGAGCAGTACTTC.

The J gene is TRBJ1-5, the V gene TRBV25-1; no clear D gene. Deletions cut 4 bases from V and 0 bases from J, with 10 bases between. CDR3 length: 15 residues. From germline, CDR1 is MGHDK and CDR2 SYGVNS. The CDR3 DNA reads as TGTGCCAGCAGTGGGAACTCCTATAGCAATCAGCCCCAGCATTTT. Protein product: CASSGNSYSNQPQHF.

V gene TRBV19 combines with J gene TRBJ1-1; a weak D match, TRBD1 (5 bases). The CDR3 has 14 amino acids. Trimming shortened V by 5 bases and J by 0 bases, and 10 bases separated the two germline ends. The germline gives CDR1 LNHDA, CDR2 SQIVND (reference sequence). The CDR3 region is CASSVGGMNTEAFF. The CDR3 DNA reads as TGTGCCAGTAGTGTTGGGGGGATGAACACTGAAGCTTTCTTT.

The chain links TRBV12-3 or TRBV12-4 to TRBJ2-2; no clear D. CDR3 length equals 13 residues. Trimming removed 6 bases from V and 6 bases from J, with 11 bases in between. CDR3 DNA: TGTGCCAGCAGCTTCCCCGGTCCCGGGGAGCTGTTTTTT. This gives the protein CASSFPGPGELFF.

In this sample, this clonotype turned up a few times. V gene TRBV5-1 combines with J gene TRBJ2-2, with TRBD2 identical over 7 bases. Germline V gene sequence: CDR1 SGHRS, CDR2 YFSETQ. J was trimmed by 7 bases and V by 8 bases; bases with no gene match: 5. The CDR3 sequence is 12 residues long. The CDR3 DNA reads TGCGCCAGTTCGAGCGGGAACGGGGAGCTGTTTTTT. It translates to CASSSGNGELFF.

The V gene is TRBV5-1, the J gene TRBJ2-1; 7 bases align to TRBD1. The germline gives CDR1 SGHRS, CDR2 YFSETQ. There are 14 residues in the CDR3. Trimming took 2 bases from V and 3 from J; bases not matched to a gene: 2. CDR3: CASSFRDSYNEQFF. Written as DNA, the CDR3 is TGCGCCAGCAGCTTCCGGGACAGCTACAATGAGCAGTTCTTC.

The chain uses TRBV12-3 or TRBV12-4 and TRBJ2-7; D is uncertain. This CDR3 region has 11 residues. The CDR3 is CASAGLYEQYF. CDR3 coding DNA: TGTGCTAGTGCCGGATTATACGAGCAGTACTTC.

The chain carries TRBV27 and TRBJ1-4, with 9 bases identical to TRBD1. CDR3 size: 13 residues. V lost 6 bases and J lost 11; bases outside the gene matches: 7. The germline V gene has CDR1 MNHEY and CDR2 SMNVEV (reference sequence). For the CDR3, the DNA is TGTGCCAGCAGACAGTCCGGGACAGGGAAACTGTTTTTT. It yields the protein CASRQSGTGKLFF. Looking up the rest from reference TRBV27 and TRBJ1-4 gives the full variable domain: EAQVTQNPRYLITVTGKKLTVTCSQNMNHEYMSWYRQDPGLGLRQIYYSMNVEVTDKGDVPEGYKVSRKEKRNFPLILESPSPNQTSLYFCASRQSGTGKLFFGSGTQLSVL.

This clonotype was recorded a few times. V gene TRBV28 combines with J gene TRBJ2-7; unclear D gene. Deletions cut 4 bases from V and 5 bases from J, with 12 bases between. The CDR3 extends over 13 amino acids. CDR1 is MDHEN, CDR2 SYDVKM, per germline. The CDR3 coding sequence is TGTGCCAGCAGTTCCAAGTATAGGGACGAGCAGTACTTC. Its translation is CASSSKYRDEQYF.

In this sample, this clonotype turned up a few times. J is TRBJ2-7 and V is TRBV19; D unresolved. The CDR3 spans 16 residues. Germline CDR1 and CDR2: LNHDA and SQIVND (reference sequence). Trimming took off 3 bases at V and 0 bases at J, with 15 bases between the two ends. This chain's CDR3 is CASSMDYLASSYEQYF. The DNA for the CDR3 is TGTGCCAGTAGTATGGATTATTTGGCCTCCTCCTACGAGCAGTACTTC. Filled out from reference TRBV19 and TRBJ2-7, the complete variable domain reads DGGITQSPKYLFRKEGQNVTLSCEQNLNHDAMYWYRQDPGQGLRLIYYSQIVNDFQKGDIAEGYSVSREKKESFPLTVTSAQKNPTAFYLCASSMDYLASSYEQYFGPGTRLTVT.

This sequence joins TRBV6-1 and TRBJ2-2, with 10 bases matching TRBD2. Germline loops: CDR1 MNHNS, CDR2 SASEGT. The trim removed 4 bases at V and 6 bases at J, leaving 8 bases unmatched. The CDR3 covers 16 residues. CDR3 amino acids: CASSGTSGMVAGELFF. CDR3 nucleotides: TGTGCCAGCAGTGGAACTAGCGGGATGGTTGCCGGGGAGCTGTTTTTT.

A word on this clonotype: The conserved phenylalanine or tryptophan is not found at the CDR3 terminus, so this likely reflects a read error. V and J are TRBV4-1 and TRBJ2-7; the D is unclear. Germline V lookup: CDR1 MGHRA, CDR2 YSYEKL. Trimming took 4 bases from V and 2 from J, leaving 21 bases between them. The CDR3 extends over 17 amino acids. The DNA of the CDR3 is TGCGCCAGCAGCCCGACCGCCACCCAAGGGATTACCTACGAGCAGTACCTC. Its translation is CASSPTATQGITYEQYL.

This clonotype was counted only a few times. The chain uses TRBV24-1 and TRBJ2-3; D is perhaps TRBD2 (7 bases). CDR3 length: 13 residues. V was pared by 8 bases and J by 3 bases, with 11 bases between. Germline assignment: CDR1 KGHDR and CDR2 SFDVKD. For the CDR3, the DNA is TGTGCCACCAAGGGGGGGGGAACAGATACGCAGTATTTT. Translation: CATKGGGTDTQYF.

The CDR3 DNA follows: TGCGCCAGCAGCCAATTTACAGGGGCAACTAATGAAAAACTGTTTTTT. Its translation: CASSQFTGATNEKLFF. The rearrangement joins TRBV5-1 to TRBJ1-4; 7 bases align to TRBD1. With V trimmed by 4 bases and J by 0 bases, 6 bases remained unmatched. CDR1 and CDR2 (germline): SGHRS, YFSETQ. The CDR3 loop spans 16 amino acids.